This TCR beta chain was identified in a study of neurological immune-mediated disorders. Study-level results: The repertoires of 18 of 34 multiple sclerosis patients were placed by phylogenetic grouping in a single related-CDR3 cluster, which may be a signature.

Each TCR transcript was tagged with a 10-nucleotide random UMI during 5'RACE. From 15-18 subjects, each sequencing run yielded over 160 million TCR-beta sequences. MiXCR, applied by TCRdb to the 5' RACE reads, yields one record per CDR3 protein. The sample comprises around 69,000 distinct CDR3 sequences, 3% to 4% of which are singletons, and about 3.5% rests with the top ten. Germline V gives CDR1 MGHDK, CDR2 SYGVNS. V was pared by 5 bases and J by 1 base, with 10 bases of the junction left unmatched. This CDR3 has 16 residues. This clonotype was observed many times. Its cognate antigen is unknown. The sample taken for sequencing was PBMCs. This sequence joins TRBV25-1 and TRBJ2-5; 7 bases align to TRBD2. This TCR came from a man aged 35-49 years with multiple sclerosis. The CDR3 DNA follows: TGTGCCAGCAGTTCCCGGGAGGCCACTATCCAAGAGACCCAGTACTTC. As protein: CASSSREATIQETQYF.